The 20 T cell receptor beta chains below were found in one sample sequenced in a study of vaccination effects on CD4 cells after COVID-19. Sequencing followed a ViraFEST assay step that expanded antigen-specific CD4+ T cells with viral peptide pools. With about ten days of culture completed, CD4+ T cells were isolated. The infection with SARS-CoV-2 (confirmed by PCR) occurred in this person between March and December 2020. Their antigen targets remain unknown. The repertoire was sequenced with immunoSEQ multiplex PCR; TCRdb's copy has only in-frame clones and lacks some. The sample lists 20,000 to 30,000 clones, approximately 80% occurring once. This specimen was CD4+ T cells from PBMCs cultured with HCoV-NL63 spike peptides, taken before COVID-19 vaccination. Source of these receptors: a human donor who had a prior SARS-CoV-2 infection.

The CDR3 spells CASSLVTGGLNTEAFF. In DNA form, the CDR3 reads TGTGCCAGCAGTTTGGTTACAGGGGGTTTGAACACTGAAGCTTTCTTT. The chain employs TRBV6-5 and TRBJ1-1, with 8 bases that match TRBD1. The V gene's germline CDR1 is MNHEY and CDR2 SVGAGI. The trim removed 4 bases at V and 0 bases at J, leaving 7 bases unmatched. The CDR3 runs 16 residues.

The gene calls are TRBV2 and TRBJ2-1; 13 bases align to TRBD2. The CDR3 is 17 amino acids. V shed 5 bases and J 4 bases; nucleotides not matched to a gene: 8. Germline CDR1 reads SNHLY; CDR2 reads FYNNEI. Here the CDR3 DNA reads TGTGCCAGCAGTTATAGTGGACTAGCGGGGGTGTACAATGAGCAGTTCTTC. It codes for CASSYSGLAGVYNEQFF.

This clone was detected a few times. The chain combines TRBV7-2 with TRBJ1-5; possibly TRBD1 for D (5 bases). Germline lookup yields CDR1 SGHTA and CDR2 FQGNSA. This CDR3 spans 14 amino acids. V dropped 1 base and J dropped 4 bases, with 8 bases sitting between them. CDR3 coding DNA: TGTGCCAGCAGCTTAGGCAGGGAGAATCAGCCCCAGCATTTT. Its translation is CASSLGRENQPQHF.

This clone was counted between two and nine times. This chain links TRBV2 with TRBJ2-2, with 9 bases identical to TRBD1. The V segment lost 10 bases and the J segment 4 bases; nucleotides outside the gene matches: 16. The CDR3 length is 17 residues. Germline V gene data show CDR1 as SNHLY and CDR2 as FYNNEI. The CDR3 loop is CATRGTGKGRATGELFF. In DNA, the CDR3 is TGTGCCACCCGCGGGACAGGGAAAGGGAGAGCCACCGGGGAGCTGTTTTTT.

The chain combines TRBV25-1 with TRBJ1-2; TRBD1 is a possible D gene (6 bases). V was trimmed by 0 bases and J by 4 bases, leaving 12 bases between them. This CDR3 comprises 15 residues. Germline V gives CDR1 MGHDK, CDR2 SYGVNS. CDR3 sequence: CASSEYKGGSYGYTF. The DNA of the CDR3 is TGTGCCAGCAGTGAATATAAAGGGGGGAGCTATGGCTACACCTTC.

The chain joins TRBV5-1 to TRBJ2-7; perhaps D is TRBD1 or TRBD2 (6 bases each). The CDR3 has 18 amino acids. V lost 6 bases and J 2 bases, leaving 27 bases between the germline ends. Germline loops: CDR1 SGHRS, CDR2 YFSETQ. CDR3 loop: CASMGRPRGVRTTYEQYF. In nucleotides, the CDR3 is TGCGCCAGCATGGGCCGACCGAGGGGGGTCCGTACCACCTACGAGCAGTACTTC.

The chain uses TRBV2 and TRBJ1-6, with a weak D call TRBD1 (5 bases). V shed 4 bases and J shed 2 bases, with 9 bases lying between them. Germline V CDR1 and CDR2: SNHLY, FYNNEI. This CDR3 has 15 amino acids. The DNA for the CDR3 is TGTGCCAGCAGTGGGATGGGGGCCTATAATTCACCCCTCCACTTT. This sequence encodes CASSGMGAYNSPLHF.

The rearrangement uses TRBV27 and TRBJ2-7, with no clear D. CDR1 is MNHEY, CDR2 SMNVEV, per germline (reference sequence). The V and J ends lost 5 bases and 3 bases respectively, with 11 bases between them. CDR3 length equals 13 residues. The CDR3 region has the DNA TGTGCCAGCAGTAGGTTTAGGAGCTACGAGCAGTACTTC. This encodes CASSRFRSYEQYF.

The rearrangement links TRBV7-9 to TRBJ2-7; D could derive from TRBD1 or TRBD2 (5 bases each). This CDR3 contains 14 residues. Trimming removed 5 bases from V and 3 bases from J, with 14 bases in between. The germline CDR1 and CDR2 sequences are SEHNR and FQNEAQ (reference sequence). The CDR3 sequence is CASSVPGAHYEQYF. The CDR3 nucleotides are TGTGCCAGCAGCGTACCCGGGGCCCACTACGAGCAGTACTTC.

The chain combines TRBV7-3 with TRBJ2-1, with TRBD2 matching 12 bases. CDR3 length: 14 amino acids. The germline V gene encodes CDR1 SGHTA and CDR2 FQGTGA. The junction had 6 bases not matched to a gene; V was cut back by 3 bases and J by 12 bases. The CDR3 sequence: CASSLTSGSPLQFF. CDR3 coding DNA: TGTGCCAGCAGCTTGACTAGCGGGAGTCCTTTGCAGTTCTTC.

This clone has only one observation. The chain combines TRBV7-9 with TRBJ2-3; possibly TRBD1 for D (5 bases). Germline V lookup: CDR1 SEHNR, CDR2 FQNEAQ (reference sequence). This CDR3 contains 15 residues. V dropped 4 bases and J dropped 4 bases, with 15 bases sitting between them. The DNA for the CDR3 is TGTGCCAGCAGCTCGCCCCGGCTGACAGCAGATACGCAGTATTTT. This encodes CASSSPRLTADTQYF. The full variable domain, with the rest looked up from reference TRBV7-9 and TRBJ2-3, is DTGVSQNPRHKITKRGQNVTFRCDPISEHNRLYWYRQTLGQGPEFLTYFQNEAQLEKSRLLSDRFSAERPKGSFSTLEIQRTEQGDSAMYLCASSSPRLTADTQYFGPGTRLTVL.

This clone appeared a single time. The CDR3 loop reads CASSTAPRQGRVRNQPQHF. The CDR3 DNA reads as TGTGCCAGTAGTACAGCCCCTAGACAGGGGAGGGTTCGCAATCAGCCCCAGCATTTT. The chain carries TRBV19 and TRBJ1-5, with TRBD1 identical over 8 bases. Germline CDR1 LNHDA, CDR2 SQIVND (reference sequence). This CDR3 contains 19 residues. The junction had 16 bases not matched to a gene; V was cut back by 4 bases and J by 2 bases. Based on the CDR3 plus reference TRBV19 and TRBJ1-5, the full variable domain is DGGITQSPKYLFRKEGQNVTLSCEQNLNHDAMYWYRQDPGQGLRLIYYSQIVNDFQKGDIAEGYSVSREKKESFPLTVTSAQKNPTAFYLCASSTAPRQGRVRNQPQHFGDGTRLSIL.

This clone was detected once. The chain carries TRBV11-1 and TRBJ2-5, with D maybe TRBD2 (6 bases). The CDR3 runs 15 residues. Germline lookup yields CDR1 SGHAT and CDR2 FQDESV (reference sequence). The V end was cut by 6 bases, the J end by 4 bases, with 18 bases between. CDR3 sequence: CASSSSGLLGETQYF. The CDR3 DNA reads TGTGCCAGCAGTTCAAGCGGGCTACTGGGAGAGACCCAGTACTTC.

The CDR3 DNA follows: TGTGCCAGCTCTTCCCAGGCACTAGCGGGGGCGAACAAAGAGACCCAGTACTTC. Amino acids: CASSSQALAGANKETQYF. The gene calls are TRBV18 and TRBJ2-5; TRBD2 agrees at 11 bases. The CDR3 is made up of 18 amino acids. Germline lookup yields CDR1 KGHSH and CDR2 LQKENI. The V and J ends lost 6 bases and 3 bases, in that order; junction bases with no gene match: 15.

The J gene is TRBJ2-2, the V gene TRBV7-2, with 9 bases matching TRBD1. This CDR3 is 15 amino acids long. V shed 5 bases and J 6 bases; nucleotides not matched to a gene: 7. Germline V gene lookup returns CDR1 SGHTA and CDR2 FQGNSA. The CDR3 reads CASSPSRDRAGELFF. The CDR3 region has the DNA TGTGCCAGCAGCCCGTCCCGGGACAGGGCCGGGGAGCTGTTTTTT.

V is TRBV2 and J is TRBJ1-5; D gene unclear. Germline V CDR1 and CDR2: SNHLY, FYNNEI. The CDR3 has 12 residues. Trimming removed 6 bases from V and 3 bases from J, with 6 bases in between. CDR3 sequence (DNA): TGTGCCAGCAGGGCAGTCAATCAGCCCCAGCATTTT. Protein product: CASRAVNQPQHF.

V gene TRBV4-3 combines with J gene TRBJ1-3, with D maybe TRBD1 (5 bases). Germline loops: CDR1 LGHNA, CDR2 YSLEER. The CDR3 sequence is 18 residues long. Trimming removed 4 bases at V and 0 bases at J, with 19 bases between. The CDR3 DNA reads as TGCGCCAGCAGCCGCGAGCCGCATTTGACAGTCTCTGGAAACACCATATATTTT. Translating gives CASSREPHLTVSGNTIYF.

The J gene is TRBJ2-7, the V gene TRBV5-4; 7 bases fit TRBD2. The junction had 12 bases not matched to a gene; V was cut back by 2 bases and J by 7 bases. The CDR3 consists of 15 residues. Germline-derived CDR1 and CDR2 are SGHNT and YYREEE (reference sequence). The CDR3 region has the DNA TGTGCCAGCAGCTTTCGGGGCGGGAGTACGAGTGAGCAGTACTTC. Protein sequence: CASSFRGGSTSEQYF.

This clone has only one observation. The chain couples TRBV6-2 or TRBV6-3 to TRBJ1-5; TRBD1 is a possible D gene (5 bases). Germline loops: CDR1 MNHEY, CDR2 SVGEGT. Trimming shortened V by 1 base and J by 4 bases, and 14 bases separated the two germline ends. CDR3 size: 16 residues. CDR3 amino acids: CASSYFKGNWNQPQHF. The CDR3 nucleotides read TGTGCCAGCAGTTACTTTAAGGGGAATTGGAATCAGCCCCAGCATTTT.

The V and J genes are TRBV9 and TRBJ2-2; 10 nucleotides agree with TRBD1. The germline gives CDR1 SGDLS, CDR2 YYNGEE. This CDR3 region has 16 residues. The ends lost 4 bases at V and 5 bases at J; junction bases unmatched: 8. CDR3 DNA: TGTGCCAGCAGCCCCCGGGACAGGGGATGGACCGGGGAGCTGTTTTTT. Protein sequence: CASSPRDRGWTGELFF.